The 11 T cell receptor beta chains below all came from one sample that was sequenced in a study of T cells in Graves' hyperthyroidism and ophthalmopathy. Template material for amplifying TCR beta CDR3 regions consisted of RNA transcripts. The study used the HTBI primer set for a first-round RT-PCR of the TCR CDR3. TCRdb reanalysed the multiplex PCR reads using MiXCR and keeps one entry per CDR3 protein. The sample shows more than 300,000 distinct CDR3 sequences, roughly a sixth of them seen only once. Sequencing input: blood. The source is a woman in her thirties with Graves' hyperthyroidism that later progressed to Graves' ophthalmopathy.

This clonotype was found a few times. The rearrangement uses TRBV27 and TRBJ1-5, with a tentative D call TRBD1 (5 bases). Trimming shortened V by 6 bases and J by 0 bases, and 18 bases separated the two germline ends. CDR1 MNHEY and CDR2 SMNVEV come from the germline V gene (reference sequence). The CDR3 totals 17 residues. Written as DNA, the CDR3 is TGTGCCAGCAGCCCAAGTAACAGGAAGCATAGCAATCAGCCCCAGCATTTT. It codes for CASSPSNRKHSNQPQHF.

As for this clonotype: A much larger clone differs by one base, so this may be a read error. The chain employs TRBV3-1 and TRBJ2-7, with D possibly matching TRBD1 (5 bases). Germline V gene data show CDR1 as LGHDT and CDR2 as YNNKEL (reference sequence). CDR3 length: 14 amino acids. V was pared by 11 bases and J by 1 base, with 18 bases between. The CDR3 sequence is CAGRPTDSSYEQYF. CDR3 DNA sequence: TGTGCCGGCCGTCCGACAGATTCGTCCTACGAGCAGTACTTC.

V and J are TRBV20-1 and TRBJ2-1; TRBD2 matches at 14 bases. Germline V gene sequence: CDR1 DFQATT, CDR2 SNEGSKA (reference sequence). The CDR3 loop spans 14 amino acids. V lost 0 bases and J lost 15; bases outside the gene matches: 7. The CDR3 DNA sequence: TGCAGTGCTAGAGATCCGACTAGCGGGGGGGCATCGTTCTTC. Translating it yields CSARDPTSGGASFF.

The table lists this clonotype with a count of one. The chain is built from TRBV2 and TRBJ2-3, with TRBD1 matching over 9 bases. Unmatched junction bases numbered 6, after V lost 6 bases and J lost 2 bases. From germline, CDR1 is SNHLY and CDR2 FYNNEI. The CDR3 has 15 amino acids. The CDR3 here is CASRGTGLITDTQYF. CDR3 DNA sequence: TGTGCCAGCAGGGGGACAGGGCTAATCACAGATACGCAGTATTTT.

This clonotype was observed at least ten times. The chain recombines TRBV7-2 with TRBJ2-7, with no clear D. Trimming took off 0 bases at V and 2 bases at J, with 14 bases between the two ends. Germline CDR1 is SGHTA and CDR2 is FQGNSA. The CDR3 sequence is 16 residues long. The CDR3 protein is CASSLAATSPTYEQYF. CDR3 in DNA: TGTGCCAGCAGCTTAGCGGCCACCTCACCTACCTACGAGCAGTACTTC.

This chain uses TRBV20-1 with TRBJ1-3; weak D call: TRBD1 (5 bases). This CDR3 spans 14 amino acids. Trimming removed 5 bases from V and 3 bases from J, with 14 bases in between. Germline CDR1 is DFQATT and CDR2 is SNEGSKA (reference sequence). The CDR3 sequence: CSALKGRLGNTIYF. The CDR3 bases are TGCAGTGCTCTCAAGGGGAGACTTGGAAACACCATATATTTT.

This clonotype was counted ten times or more. The chain couples TRBV28 to TRBJ2-7; 7 positions match TRBD1. The CDR3 length is 15 residues. The V gene end was trimmed by 0 bases and the J gene end by 5 bases; junction bases not matched to a gene: 7. Germline CDR1 reads MDHEN; CDR2 reads SYDVKM. For the CDR3, the DNA is TGTGCCAGCAGTTTATGGGCCCGACAGGGTCACGAGCAGTACTTC. Translation: CASSLWARQGHEQYF.

Many counts were recorded for this clonotype. V is TRBV2 and J is TRBJ2-3; tentative D call: TRBD1 (5 bases). Germline CDR1 is SNHLY and CDR2 is FYNNEI. The CDR3 has 18 amino acids. Between the trimmed V and J ends, which lost 7 bases and 2 bases, there was a span of 25 bases. CDR3 in DNA: TGTGCCAGCACGGATGTGGGGCTAGGCGGAGCACTCACAGATACGCAGTATTTT. Its protein product is CASTDVGLGGALTDTQYF.

This clonotype has a count of ten or more. The chain carries TRBV27 and TRBJ2-2; D may be TRBD2 (5 bases). Germline CDR1 reads MNHEY; CDR2 reads SMNVEV (reference sequence). V was shortened by 1 base and J by 5 bases, with 8 bases between the two germline ends. This CDR3 spans 14 amino acids. CDR3 nucleotide sequence: TGTGCCAGCAGTTTATTTCGGGGAACCGGGGAGCTGTTTTTT. This sequence encodes CASSLFRGTGELFF.

This clonotype came up many times. V gene TRBV20-1 combines with J gene TRBJ2-7; D is ambiguous. Germline-derived CDR1 and CDR2 are DFQATT and SNEGSKA (reference sequence). V was cut by 0 bases and J by 4 bases, with 7 bases left in between. This CDR3 has 12 residues. CDR3 DNA: TGCAGTGCTAGAGATCTGAGTTACGAGCAGTACTTC. Translated: CSARDLSYEQYF.

There are many counts of this clonotype. The chain is built from TRBV6-1 and TRBJ1-2; no clear D gene. Germline loops: CDR1 MNHNS, CDR2 SASEGT. CDR3 length: 14 residues. V gave up 7 bases and J gave up 7 bases, with 19 bases separating them. Here the CDR3 DNA reads TGTGCCAGCATAGAGGCAGGACCCTCGGGTGGCTACACCTTC. This translates into CASIEAGPSGGYTF.